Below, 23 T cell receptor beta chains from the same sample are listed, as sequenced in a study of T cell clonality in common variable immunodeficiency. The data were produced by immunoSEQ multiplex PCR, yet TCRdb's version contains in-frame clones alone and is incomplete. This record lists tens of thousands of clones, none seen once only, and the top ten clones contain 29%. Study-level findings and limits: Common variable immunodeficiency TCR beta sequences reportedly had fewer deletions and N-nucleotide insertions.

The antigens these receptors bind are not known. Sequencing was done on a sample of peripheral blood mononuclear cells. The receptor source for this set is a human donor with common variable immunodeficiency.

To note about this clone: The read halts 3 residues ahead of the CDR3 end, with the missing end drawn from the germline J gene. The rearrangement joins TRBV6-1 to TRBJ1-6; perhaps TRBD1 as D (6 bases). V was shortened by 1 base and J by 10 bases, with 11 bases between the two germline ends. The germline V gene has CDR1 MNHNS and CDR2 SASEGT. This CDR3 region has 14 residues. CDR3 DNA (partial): TGTGCCAGCAGTGAAGAAGGGGGGGGGTCACCC. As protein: CASSEEGGGSP. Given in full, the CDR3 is CASSEEGGGSPLHF.

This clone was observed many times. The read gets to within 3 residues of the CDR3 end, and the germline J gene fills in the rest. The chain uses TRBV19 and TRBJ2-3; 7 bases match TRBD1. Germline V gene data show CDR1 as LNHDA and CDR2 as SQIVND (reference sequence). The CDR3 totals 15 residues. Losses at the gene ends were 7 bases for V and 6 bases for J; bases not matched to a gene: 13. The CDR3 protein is CASNETTGRRDTQYF. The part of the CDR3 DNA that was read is TGTGCCAGTAATGAGACGACAGGGCGTAGGGATACG.

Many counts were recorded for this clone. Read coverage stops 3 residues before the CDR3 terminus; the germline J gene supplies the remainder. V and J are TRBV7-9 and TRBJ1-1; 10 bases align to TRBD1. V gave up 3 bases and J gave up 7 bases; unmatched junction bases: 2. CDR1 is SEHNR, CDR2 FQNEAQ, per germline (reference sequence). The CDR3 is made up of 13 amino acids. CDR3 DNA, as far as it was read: TGTGCCAGCAGCTTGGGACAGGGGAGTGAA. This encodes CASSLGQGSE. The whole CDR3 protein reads CASSLGQGSEAFF.

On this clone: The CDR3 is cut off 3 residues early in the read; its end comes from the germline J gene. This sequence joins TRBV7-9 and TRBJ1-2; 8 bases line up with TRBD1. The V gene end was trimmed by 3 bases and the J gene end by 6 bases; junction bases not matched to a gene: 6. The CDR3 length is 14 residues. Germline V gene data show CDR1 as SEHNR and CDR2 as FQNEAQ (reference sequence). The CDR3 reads CASSFGQGGNGYTF. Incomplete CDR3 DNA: TGTGCCAGCAGCTTCGGACAGGGTGGGAATGGC.

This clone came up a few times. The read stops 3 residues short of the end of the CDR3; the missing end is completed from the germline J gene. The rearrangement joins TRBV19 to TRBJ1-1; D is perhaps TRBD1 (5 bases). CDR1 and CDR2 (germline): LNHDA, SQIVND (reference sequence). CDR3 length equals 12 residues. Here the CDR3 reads CASTDGGSEAFF. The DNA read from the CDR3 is TGTGCCTCAACCGACGGGGGGAGCGAA.

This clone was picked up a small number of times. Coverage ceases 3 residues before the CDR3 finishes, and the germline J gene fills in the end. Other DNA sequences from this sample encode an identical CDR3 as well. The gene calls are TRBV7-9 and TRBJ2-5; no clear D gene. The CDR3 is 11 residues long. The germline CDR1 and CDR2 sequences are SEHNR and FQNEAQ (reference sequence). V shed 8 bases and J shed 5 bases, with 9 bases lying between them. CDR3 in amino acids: CASSIGETQYF. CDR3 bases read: TGTGCCAGCTCTATCGGGGAGACC.

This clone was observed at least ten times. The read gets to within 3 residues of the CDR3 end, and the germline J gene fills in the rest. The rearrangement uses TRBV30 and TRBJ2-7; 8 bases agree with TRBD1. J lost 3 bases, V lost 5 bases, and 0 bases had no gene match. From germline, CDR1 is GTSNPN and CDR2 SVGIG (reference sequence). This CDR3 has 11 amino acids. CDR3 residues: CAWDRGYEQYF. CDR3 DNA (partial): TGTGCCTGGGACAGGGGCTACGAG.

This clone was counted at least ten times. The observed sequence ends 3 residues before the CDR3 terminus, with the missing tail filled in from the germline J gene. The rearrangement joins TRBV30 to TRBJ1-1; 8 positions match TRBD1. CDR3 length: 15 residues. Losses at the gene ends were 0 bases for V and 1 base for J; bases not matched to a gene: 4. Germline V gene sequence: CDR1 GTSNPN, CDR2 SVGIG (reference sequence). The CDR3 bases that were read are TGTGCCTGGAGTGTATGGACAGGGTGGAACACTGAA. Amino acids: CAWSVWTGWNTE. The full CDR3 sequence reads CAWSVWTGWNTEAFF.

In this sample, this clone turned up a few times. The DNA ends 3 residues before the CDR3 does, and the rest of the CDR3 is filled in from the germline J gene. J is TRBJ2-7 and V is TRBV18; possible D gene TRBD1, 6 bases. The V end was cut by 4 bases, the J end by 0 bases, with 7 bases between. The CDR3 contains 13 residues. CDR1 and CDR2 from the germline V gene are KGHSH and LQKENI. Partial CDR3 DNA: TGTGCCAGCTCACAACAGGGCTCCTACGAG. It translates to CASSQQGSYE. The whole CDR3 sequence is CASSQQGSYEQYF.

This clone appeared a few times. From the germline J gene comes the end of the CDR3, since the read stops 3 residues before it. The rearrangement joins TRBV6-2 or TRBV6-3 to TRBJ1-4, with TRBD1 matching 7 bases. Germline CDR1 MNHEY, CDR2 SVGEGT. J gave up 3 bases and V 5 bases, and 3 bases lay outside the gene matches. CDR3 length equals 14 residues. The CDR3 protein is CASSTGQPNEKLFF. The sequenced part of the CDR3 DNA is TGTGCCAGCAGTACGGGACAGCCTAATGAAAAA.

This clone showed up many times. This CDR3 is CATTKTGDNEKLFF. The sequenced CDR3 bases are TGTGCCACAACCAAGACAGGGGATAATGAAAAA. The chain has TRBV10-3 and TRBJ1-4; 8 bases agree with TRBD1. Coverage ceases 3 residues before the CDR3 finishes, and the germline J gene fills in the end. Germline V gives CDR1 ENHRY, CDR2 SYGVKD. J gave up 4 bases and V 10 bases, and 8 bases lay outside the gene matches. The CDR3 totals 14 residues.

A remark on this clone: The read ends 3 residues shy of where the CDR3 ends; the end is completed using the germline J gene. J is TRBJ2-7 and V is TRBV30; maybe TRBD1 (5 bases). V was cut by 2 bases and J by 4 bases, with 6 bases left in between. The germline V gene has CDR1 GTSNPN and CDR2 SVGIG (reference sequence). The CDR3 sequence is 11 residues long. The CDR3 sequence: CAWSQGYEQYF. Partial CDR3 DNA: TGTGCCTGGAGTCAGGGTTACGAG.

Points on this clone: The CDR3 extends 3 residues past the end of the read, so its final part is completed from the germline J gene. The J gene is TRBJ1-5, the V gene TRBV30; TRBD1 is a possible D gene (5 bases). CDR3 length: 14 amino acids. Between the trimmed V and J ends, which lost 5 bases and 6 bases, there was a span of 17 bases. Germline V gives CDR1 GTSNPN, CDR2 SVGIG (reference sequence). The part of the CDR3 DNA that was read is TGTGCCTGGGCCTTGGGGGGTCCGGGTCAGCCC. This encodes CAWALGGPGQP. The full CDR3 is CAWALGGPGQPQHF.

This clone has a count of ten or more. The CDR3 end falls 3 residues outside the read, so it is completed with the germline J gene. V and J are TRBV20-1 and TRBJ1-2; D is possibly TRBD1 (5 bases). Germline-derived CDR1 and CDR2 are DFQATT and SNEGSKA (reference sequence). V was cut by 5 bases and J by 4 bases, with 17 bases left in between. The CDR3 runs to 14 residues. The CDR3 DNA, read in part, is TGCAGTGCTTGGGGGGGAAGGGGCGGCTATGGC. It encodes CSAWGGRGGYG. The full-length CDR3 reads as CSAWGGRGGYGYTF.

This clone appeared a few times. The CDR3: CASSRGSISGNTIYF. Incomplete CDR3 DNA: TGTGCCAGCTCAAGGGGCTCCATATCTGGAAACACC. V and J are TRBV18 and TRBJ1-3, with D possibly matching TRBD1 (5 bases). Read data end 3 residues before the CDR3 end; the end is taken from the germline J gene. The CDR3 loop spans 15 amino acids. V lost 5 bases, J lost 1 base, and 12 bases lay in between. Looked up from germline, CDR1 is KGHSH and CDR2 is LQKENI.

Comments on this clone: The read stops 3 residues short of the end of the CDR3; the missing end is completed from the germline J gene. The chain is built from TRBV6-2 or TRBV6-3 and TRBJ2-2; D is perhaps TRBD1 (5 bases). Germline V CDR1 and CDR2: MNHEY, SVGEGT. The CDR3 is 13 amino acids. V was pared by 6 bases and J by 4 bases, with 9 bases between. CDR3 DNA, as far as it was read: TGTGCCAGCAGGACAGCAAGCACCGGGGAG. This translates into CASRTASTGE. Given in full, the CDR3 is CASRTASTGELFF.

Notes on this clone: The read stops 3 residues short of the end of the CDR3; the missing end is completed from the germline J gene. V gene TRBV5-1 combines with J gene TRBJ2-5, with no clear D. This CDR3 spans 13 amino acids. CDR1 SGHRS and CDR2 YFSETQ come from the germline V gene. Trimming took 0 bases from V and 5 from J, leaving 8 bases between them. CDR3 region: CASSLAIFETQYF. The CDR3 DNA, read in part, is TGCGCCAGCAGCTTGGCCATTTTCGAGACC.

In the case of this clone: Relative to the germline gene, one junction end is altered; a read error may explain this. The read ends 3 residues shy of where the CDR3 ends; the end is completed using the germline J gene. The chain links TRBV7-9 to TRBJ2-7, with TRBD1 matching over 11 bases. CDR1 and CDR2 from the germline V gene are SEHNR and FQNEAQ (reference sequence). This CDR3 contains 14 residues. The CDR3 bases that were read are TGTTCCAGCTGGGACGGACAGGGGGCTTACGAG. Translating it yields CSSWDGQGAYE. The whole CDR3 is CSSWDGQGAYEQYF.

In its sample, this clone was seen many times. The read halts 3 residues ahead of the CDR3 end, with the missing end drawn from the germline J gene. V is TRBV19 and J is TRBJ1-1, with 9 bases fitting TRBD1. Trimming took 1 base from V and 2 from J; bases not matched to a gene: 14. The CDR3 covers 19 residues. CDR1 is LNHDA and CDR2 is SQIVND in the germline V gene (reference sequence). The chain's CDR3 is CASSIVWDYTGGLNTEAFF. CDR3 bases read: TGTGCCAGTAGTATAGTCTGGGATTATACAGGGGGCCTCAACACTGAA.

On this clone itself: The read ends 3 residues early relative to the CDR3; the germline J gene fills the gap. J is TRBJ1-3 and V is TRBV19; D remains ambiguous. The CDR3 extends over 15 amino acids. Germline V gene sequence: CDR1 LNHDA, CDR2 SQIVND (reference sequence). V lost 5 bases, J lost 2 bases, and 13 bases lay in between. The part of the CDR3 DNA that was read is TGTGCCAGTAGTCCTCAGGAATTTGCTGGAAACACC. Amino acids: CASSPQEFAGNT. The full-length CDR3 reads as CASSPQEFAGNTIYF.

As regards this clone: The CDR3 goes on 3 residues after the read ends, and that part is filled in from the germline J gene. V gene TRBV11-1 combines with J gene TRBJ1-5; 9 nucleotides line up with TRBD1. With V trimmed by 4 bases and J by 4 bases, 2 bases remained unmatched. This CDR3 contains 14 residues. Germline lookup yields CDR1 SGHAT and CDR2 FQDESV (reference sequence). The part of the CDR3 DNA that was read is TGTGCCAGCAGCTCTGGGACAGGGAATCAGCCC. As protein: CASSSGTGNQP. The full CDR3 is CASSSGTGNQPQHF. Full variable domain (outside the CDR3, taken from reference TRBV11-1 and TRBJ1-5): EAEVAQSPRYKITEKSQAVAFWCDPISGHATLYWYRQILGQGPELLVQFQDESVVDDSQLPKDRFSAERLKGVDSTLKIQPAELGDSAMYLCASSSGTGNQPQHFGDGTRLSIL.

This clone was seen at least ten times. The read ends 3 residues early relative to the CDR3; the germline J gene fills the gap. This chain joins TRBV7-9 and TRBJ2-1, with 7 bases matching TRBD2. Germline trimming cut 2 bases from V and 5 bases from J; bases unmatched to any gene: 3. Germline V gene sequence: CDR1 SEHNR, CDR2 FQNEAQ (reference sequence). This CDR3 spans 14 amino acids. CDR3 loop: CASSLRTSHNEQFF. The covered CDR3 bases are TGTGCCAGCAGCTTAAGGACTAGTCACAATGAG.

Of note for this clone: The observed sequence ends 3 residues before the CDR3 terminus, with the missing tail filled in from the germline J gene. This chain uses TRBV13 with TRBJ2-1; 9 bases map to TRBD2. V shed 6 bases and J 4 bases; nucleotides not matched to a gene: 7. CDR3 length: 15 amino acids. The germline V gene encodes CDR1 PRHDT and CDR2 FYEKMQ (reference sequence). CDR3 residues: CASSISGGPYNEQFF. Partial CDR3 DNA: TGTGCCAGCAGTATTAGCGGGGGCCCTTACAATGAG. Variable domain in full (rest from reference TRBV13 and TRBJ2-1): AAGVIQSPRHLIKEKRETATLKCYPIPRHDTVYWYQQGPGQDPQFLISFYEKMQSDKGSIPDRFSAQQFSDYHSELNMSSLELGDSALYFCASSISGGPYNEQFFGPGTRLTVL.